The TCR beta chain under discussion was sequenced for a study of OX40 agonist ivuxolimab in advanced cancers. Using immunoSEQ multiplex PCR, the repertoire was profiled, and TCRdb retains in-frame clones only, with some absent. Here the sample spans roughly 50,000 clones, about 82% being singletons. The V gene lost 2 bases and the J gene lost 6 bases, with 7 bases spanning the gap. This CDR3 has 12 residues. Germline lookup yields CDR1 SEHNR and CDR2 FQNEAQ (reference sequence). The chain uses TRBV7-9 and TRBJ1-1; D is uncertain. This clonotype was obtained from an adult with an advanced solid tumor such as melanoma, head and neck, liver or kidney cancer. The sample was CD4+ or CD8+ T cells sorted from blood, taken in a trial of the OX40 agonist ivuxolimab. CDR3: CASSLHGPEAFF. The CDR3 DNA is TGTGCCAGCAGCTTACATGGGCCTGAAGCTTTCTTT.